This T cell receptor beta chain was retrieved from a study of cytomegalovirus exposure and HLA in healthy donors. Points from the study as a whole: Later analysis placed DRB1 highest and HLA-C lowest in TCR association rates, which differed by HLA locus.

Those who donated were healthy bone marrow donors. As for this clone: Its target is not known.

The primer mix had 60 Vbeta and 13 Jbeta primers. The method was immunoSEQ multiplex PCR; TCRdb's version includes in-frame clones alone and lacks a portion of them. The table lists about 130,000 clones. V shed 6 bases, J shed 5 bases, and the junction held 9 bases outside the gene matches. CDR3 length: 14 amino acids. Germline CDR1 reads MNHEY; CDR2 reads SVGAGI. Sequenced input: PBMCs. The source is a woman between 40 and 50 years old in good health and CMV-seropositive. The J gene is TRBJ1-2, the V gene TRBV6-5; 7 bases fit TRBD1. This CDR3 is CASRFPGQNYGYTF. The DNA for the CDR3 is TGTGCCAGCAGATTCCCGGGACAGAATTATGGCTACACCTTC.